This T cell receptor (beta chain) is drawn from a study of Graves' ophthalmopathy and Graves' hyperthyroidism. Excluded: other autoimmune disease, uncontrolled infection, pregnancy or lactation. The TCR beta CDR3 regions underwent amplification from RNA transcripts. In the first round, RT-PCR was carried out with HTBI primers, and a multiplex PCR formed the second round. TCRdb reprocessed the multiplex PCR reads via MiXCR and lists one record per CDR3 protein. This table has hundreds of thousands of distinct CDR3 sequences, 20% to 25% appearing once. This CDR3 spans 15 amino acids. Per the germline V gene, CDR1 is LNHDA and CDR2 is SQIVND (reference sequence). Trimming removed 6 bases at V and 4 bases at J, with 18 bases between. This clonotype was seen a handful of times. The antigen remains unidentified. Study findings and constraints: Blood repertoires reportedly contained most expanded thyroid clonotypes above 0.001 frequency.

The chain combines TRBV19 with TRBJ2-5; D remains unclear. Specimen: peripheral blood. The receptor was derived from a young woman with stable Graves' hyperthyroidism. Some clones in this sample may be carry-over from other donors' samples. The CDR3 reads CASSRAGLVPETQYF. The CDR3 DNA reads as TGTGCCAGTAGCCGGGCCGGCCTTGTGCCAGAGACCCAGTACTTC.